Shown below are 18 T cell receptor beta chains from a single sample sequenced in a study of blood T cell repertoires in COVID-19. Here immunoSEQ multiplex PCR was the method, and the copy in TCRdb shows in-frame clones only, minus some. The table lists roughly 80,000 clones, roughly four fifths of them singletons, with approximately 12% in the top ten. Material: peripheral blood. These TCRs come from an older man with acute or convalescent COVID-19.

This clone showed up just once. This rearrangement joins TRBV7-6 to TRBJ1-5, with TRBD1 as a possible D gene (5 bases). Trimming removed 2 bases from V and 2 bases from J, with 16 bases in between. The germline V gene encodes CDR1 SGHVS and CDR2 FNYEAQ. The CDR3 loop spans 17 amino acids. CDR3 sequence reads: CASSLNPGRWGNQPQHF. CDR3 nucleotide sequence: TGTGCCAGCAGCTTAAATCCAGGGAGGTGGGGCAATCAGCCCCAGCATTTT.

This rearrangement joins TRBV12-1 to TRBJ2-7; the table gives TRBD1 as D, unverified against the DNA. TRBV12-1 is flagged as a pseudogene. This CDR3 is built from 14 residues. The CDR3 sequence: CASSWGDRSYEQYF. The CDR3 coding sequence is TGTGCCAGCAGCTGGGGGGACAGATCTTACGAGCAGTACTTC.

This clone has only one observation. The chain combines TRBV5-8 with TRBJ1-5, with 7 bases aligning to TRBD1. The CDR3 extends over 15 amino acids. After removal of 4 bases from V and 5 bases from J, the junction contained 9 bases not matched to a gene. From germline, CDR1 is SGHTS and CDR2 YDEGEE. The CDR3, as DNA: TGTGCCAGCAGCAAGGGGGGACAGAATTATCAGCCCCAGCATTTT. The encoded protein is CASSKGGQNYQPQHF. The full variable domain, with the rest looked up from reference TRBV5-8 and TRBJ1-5, is EAGVTQSPTHLIKTRGQQATLRCSPISGHTSVYWYQQALGLGLQFLLWYDEGEERNRGNFPPRFSGRQFPNYSSELNVNALELEDSALYLCASSKGGQNYQPQHFGDGTRLSIL.

CDR3: CASSFSFGDRGLYTQYF. CDR3 DNA: TGCGCCAGCAGCTTCAGCTTCGGAGACAGGGGTTTATATACGCAGTATTTT. V and J are TRBV5-1 and TRBJ2-3, with TRBD1 matching over 8 bases. The CDR3 spans 17 residues. CDR1 is SGHRS, CDR2 YFSETQ, per germline. Unmatched junction bases numbered 15, after V lost 2 bases and J lost 7 bases.

This clone has just one count. The CDR3 is CASSQGTGQGGYTF. As DNA, the CDR3 is TGTGCCAGCAGCCAAGGAACGGGACAGGGGGGCTACACCTTC. This chain joins TRBV14 and TRBJ1-2; 10 bases align to TRBD1. CDR3 size: 14 residues. Unmatched junction bases numbered 4, after V lost 1 base and J lost 8 bases. CDR1 is SGHDN and CDR2 is FVKESK in the germline V gene.

CDR3 nucleotide sequence: TGTGCCAGTAGTATGTCGGTGAACACTGAAGCTTTCTTT. Its translation is CASSMSVNTEAFF. The chain employs TRBV19 and TRBJ1-1; D is ambiguous. Trimming removed 3 bases at V and 0 bases at J, with 5 bases between. This CDR3 region has 13 residues. Germline lookup yields CDR1 LNHDA and CDR2 SQIVND (reference sequence).

This chain uses TRBV29-1 with TRBJ1-2, with TRBD1 identical over 7 bases. CDR1 is SQVTM and CDR2 is ANQGSEA in the germline V gene. The J segment lost 8 bases and the V segment lost 6 bases, leaving 3 bases of the junction unmatched. CDR3 size: 10 residues. In DNA form, the CDR3 reads TGCAGCGTCGACAGGGACGGCTACACCTTC. Protein sequence: CSVDRDGYTF.

The J gene is TRBJ2-2, the V gene TRBV3-1 (or the pseudogene TRBV3-2), with 9 bases that match TRBD2. The ends lost 6 bases at V and 4 bases at J; junction bases unmatched: 3. In germline, CDR1 is LGHDT, CDR2 YNNKEL (reference sequence). The CDR3 loop spans 14 amino acids. Here the CDR3 reads CASREAGGTGELFF. In nucleotides, the CDR3 is TGTGCCAGCAGAGAAGCGGGGGGCACCGGGGAGCTGTTTTTT.

The chain employs TRBV5-1 and TRBJ1-1; D is perhaps TRBD1 (5 bases). V shed 2 bases and J shed 0 bases, with 11 bases lying between them. Germline loops: CDR1 SGHRS, CDR2 YFSETQ. The CDR3 spans 15 residues. The CDR3 nucleotides are TGCGCCAGCAGCTTTGCGCAGGGTATGAACACTGAAGCTTTCTTT. Translation gives CASSFAQGMNTEAFF. The full variable domain, rest sourced from reference TRBV5-1 and TRBJ1-1, is KAGVTQTPRYLIKTRGQQVTLSCSPISGHRSVSWYQQTPGQGLQFLFEYFSETQRNKGNFPGRFSGRQFSNSRSEMNVSTLELGDSALYLCASSFAQGMNTEAFFGQGTRLTVV.

In its sample, this clone was seen a few times. The genes are TRBV4-1 and TRBJ1-2, with 7 bases aligning to TRBD1. Germline CDR1 reads MGHRA; CDR2 reads YSYEKL. V dropped 2 bases and J dropped 7; count of bases not matched to a gene: 7. This CDR3 region has 14 residues. CDR3 sequence reads: CASSQRSGDSGYTF. The DNA for the CDR3 is TGCGCCAGCAGCCAAAGATCCGGGGACAGTGGCTACACCTTC.

The chain recombines TRBV4-1 with TRBJ1-4; D gene ambiguous. Between the trimmed V and J ends, which lost 4 bases and 8 bases, there was a span of 11 bases. Germline lookup yields CDR1 MGHRA and CDR2 YSYEKL. The CDR3 is made up of 13 amino acids. In DNA form, the CDR3 reads TGCGCCAGCAGCCCGGGGTATTGGGAAAAACTGTTTTTT. It specifies CASSPGYWEKLFF.

This sequence joins TRBV6-5 and TRBJ1-1; a weak D match, TRBD1 (5 bases). CDR1 is MNHEY, CDR2 SVGAGI, per germline. The CDR3 runs to 13 residues. V lost 2 bases and J lost 5, with 9 bases in between. CDR3 region: CASSYVRETEAFF. CDR3 bases: TGTGCCAGCAGTTACGTCAGGGAAACTGAAGCTTTCTTT.

The rearrangement links TRBV20-1 to TRBJ2-1; perhaps TRBD1 as D (6 bases). V lost 3 bases and J lost 5, with 14 bases in between. Germline V CDR1 and CDR2: DFQATT, SNEGSKA (reference sequence). The CDR3 length is 14 residues. CDR3 bases: TGCAGTGCTAGTTCTCAGGGGAGAGACAATGAGCAGTTCTTC. Amino acid sequence: CSASSQGRDNEQFF.

The chain carries TRBV11-3 and TRBJ2-2; D is possibly TRBD2 (7 bases). Germline CDR1 SGHNT, CDR2 YENEEA. This CDR3 is 18 amino acids long. The germline V and J ends were trimmed by 1 base and 2 bases, with 17 bases remaining between them. CDR3 nucleotide sequence: TGTGCCAGCAGCTTAGGAGGCGCGGGGGCGATTAACACCGGGGAGCTGTTTTTT. It is translated as CASSLGGAGAINTGELFF.

This clone came up a few times. The chain carries TRBV19 and TRBJ1-1, with unresolved D. Per germline, CDR1 LNHDA and CDR2 SQIVND (reference sequence). Trimming removed 6 bases at V and 8 bases at J, with 28 bases between. This CDR3 has 17 residues. The CDR3 DNA reads TGTGCCAGTAGGGCCAGAGGCCAGACGGAATACCTAGTGGAAGCTTTCTTT. The encoded protein is CASRARGQTEYLVEAFF.

The genes are TRBV5-8 and TRBJ1-6; D is uncertain. Germline values: CDR1 SGHTS, CDR2 YDEGEE. V was pared by 0 bases and J by 0 bases, with 16 bases between. CDR3 size: 19 residues. CDR3 residues: CASSLAITAGSSYNSPLHF. CDR3 nucleotide sequence: TGTGCCAGCAGCTTGGCCATCACTGCAGGAAGCTCCTATAATTCACCCCTCCACTTT.

The rearrangement links TRBV14 to TRBJ2-1; 11 bases match TRBD2. The CDR3 length is 17 residues. V gave up 4 bases and J gave up 4 bases; unmatched junction bases: 9. Germline CDR1 SGHDN, CDR2 FVKESK. The CDR3 nucleotides are TGTGCCAGCAGCCCCACTAGCGGGGGAACCAAGTACAATGAGCAGTTCTTC. Protein sequence: CASSPTSGGTKYNEQFF.

The chain recombines TRBV5-1 with TRBJ2-6; TRBD1 matches at 9 bases. Germline V gives CDR1 SGHRS, CDR2 YFSETQ. V was clipped by 4 bases and J by 2 bases; unmatched bases: 7. The CDR3 has 17 residues. The CDR3 DNA reads TGCGCCAGCAGCGGGGGACAGGGAGGAACTGGGGCCAACGTCCTGACTTTC. Translating gives CASSGGQGGTGANVLTF.